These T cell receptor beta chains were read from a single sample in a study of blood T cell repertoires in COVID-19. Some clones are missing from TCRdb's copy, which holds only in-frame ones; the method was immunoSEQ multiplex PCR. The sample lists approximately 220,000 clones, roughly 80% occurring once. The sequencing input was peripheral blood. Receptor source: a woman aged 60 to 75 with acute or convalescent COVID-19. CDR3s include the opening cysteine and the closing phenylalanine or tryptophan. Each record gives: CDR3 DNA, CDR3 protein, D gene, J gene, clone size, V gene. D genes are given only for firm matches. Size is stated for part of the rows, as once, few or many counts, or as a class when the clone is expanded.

CDR3nt: TGTGCCAGTAGTATTGAGACAGACTATGGCTACACCTTC
CDR3aa: CASSIETDYGYTF
d_gene: .
j_gene: TRBJ1-2
abundance: once
v_gene: TRBV19

CDR3nt: TGTGCCAGCAGCGTAGACCCCGGACATTCGAGGGAAGCTTTCTTT
CDR3aa: CASSVDPGHSREAFF
d_gene: .
j_gene: TRBJ1-1
abundance: .
v_gene: TRBV9

CDR3nt: TGTGCCAGCAGCTTCCAGGGCAGGGGGCCTAATGAGCAGTTCTTC
CDR3aa: CASSFQGRGPNEQFF
d_gene: TRBD1
j_gene: TRBJ2-1
abundance: .
v_gene: TRBV5-8

CDR3nt: TGTGCCAGCAGCCAAGCGGGTTACACAGATACGCAGTATTTT
CDR3aa: CASSQAGYTDTQYF
d_gene: .
j_gene: TRBJ2-3
abundance: .
v_gene: TRBV3-1/TRBV3-2

CDR3nt: TGTGCCAGAGGTGGGACAGGGTTCTCCGGAAACACCATATATTTT
CDR3aa: CARGGTGFSGNTIYF
d_gene: TRBD1
j_gene: TRBJ1-3
abundance: .
v_gene: TRBV19

CDR3nt: TGTGCCAGCAGCTTAGGGGACACGGTCGAGCAGTACTTC
CDR3aa: CASSLGDTVEQYF
d_gene: .
j_gene: TRBJ2-7
abundance: .
v_gene: TRBV7-9

CDR3nt: TGCGCCAGCAGCTTGAGGCAGGGGACTAACTATGGCTACACCTTC
CDR3aa: CASSLRQGTNYGYTF
d_gene: .
j_gene: TRBJ1-2
abundance: .
v_gene: TRBV5-1

CDR3nt: TGTGCCATCAGTGACCACAGGGGGGGCAACACTGAAGCTTTCTTT
CDR3aa: CAISDHRGGNTEAFF
d_gene: TRBD1
j_gene: TRBJ1-1
abundance: few
v_gene: TRBV10-3

CDR3nt: TGTGCCAGCAGGGAGACAGGCACTAACTATGGCTACACCTTC
CDR3aa: CASRETGTNYGYTF
d_gene: .
j_gene: TRBJ1-2
abundance: once
v_gene: TRBV6-5

CDR3nt: TGTGCCAGCAGTTTACAGGGATCTGGCTACACCTTC
CDR3aa: CASSLQGSGYTF
d_gene: .
j_gene: TRBJ1-2
abundance: .
v_gene: TRBV12-3/TRBV12-4

CDR3nt: TGTGCCAGCAGCGATCGGACGGACAGGCCCCAGCATTTT
CDR3aa: CASSDRTDRPQHF
d_gene: .
j_gene: TRBJ1-5
abundance: .
v_gene: TRBV12-3/TRBV12-4

CDR3nt: TGTGCCAGCAGCGAGTCAGGGGTCAATCAGCCCCAGCATTTT
CDR3aa: CASSESGVNQPQHF
d_gene: .
j_gene: TRBJ1-5
abundance: few
v_gene: TRBV4-2

CDR3nt: TGTGCCAGCAGTTTAGCCCCTGGGACAGGGTTGAACACTGAAGCTTTCTTT
CDR3aa: CASSLAPGTGLNTEAFF
d_gene: TRBD1
j_gene: TRBJ1-1
abundance: .
v_gene: TRBV7-8

CDR3nt: TGTGCCAGCAGTTACGCGGCAGGGAAATACAATGAGCAGTTCTTC
CDR3aa: CASSYAAGKYNEQFF
d_gene: .
j_gene: TRBJ2-1
abundance: .
v_gene: TRBV6-2/TRBV6-3